This T cell receptor beta chain originates from a study of shared clonotypes between healthy human individuals. The data were produced by immunoSEQ multiplex PCR, yet TCRdb's version contains in-frame clones alone and is incomplete. The sample yields millions of clones, 90% to 95% seen once. Germline values: CDR1 LNHDA, CDR2 SQIVND (reference sequence). V was shortened by 5 bases and J by 0 bases, with 13 bases between the two germline ends. The CDR3 length is 15 residues. The origin of this receptor is a man younger than 30 in good health. Input material: naive CD4+ T cells sorted from blood. As for subset: CD45RA+ positively selected. V is TRBV19 and J is TRBJ1-1; possibly TRBD1 for D (5 bases). DNA for the CDR3: TGTGCCAGTAGTCGGAGGGAGGGGATGAACACTGAAGCTTTCTTT. Protein: CASSRREGMNTEAFF.